Shown below are 30 T cell receptor beta chains from a single sample sequenced in a study of blood T cell repertoires in COVID-19. Here immunoSEQ multiplex PCR was the method, and the copy in TCRdb shows in-frame clones only, minus some. The table shows roughly 100,000 clones, with roughly 90% occurring only once. The sequencing sample was made of peripheral blood. All receptors come from a woman older than 75 in a cohort sampled during active COVID-19.

The chain has TRBV28 and TRBJ2-2; 7 nucleotides align to TRBD1. Losses at the gene ends were 3 bases for V and 5 bases for J; bases not matched to a gene: 6. CDR1 is MDHEN and CDR2 is SYDVKM in the germline V gene. This CDR3 contains 15 residues. CDR3 amino acids: CASSLQGVRTGELFF. CDR3 DNA: TGTGCCAGCAGTTTGCAGGGGGTTCGAACCGGGGAGCTGTTTTTT.

This clone was seen once. The rearrangement joins TRBV7-2 to TRBJ2-5; 9 positions agree with TRBD2. Germline V CDR1 and CDR2: SGHTA, FQGNSA. V gave up 6 bases and J gave up 10 bases; unmatched junction bases: 9. This CDR3 spans 13 amino acids. CDR3 loop: CASSTGGGVLQYF. As DNA, the CDR3 is TGTGCCAGCAGTACGGGCGGGGGGGTTCTCCAGTACTTC.

With respect to this clone: Additional DNA sequences in this sample encode the identical CDR3. This rearrangement joins TRBV9 to TRBJ2-1; TRBD1 is a possible D gene (5 bases). The CDR3 sequence is 15 residues long. The V gene lost 0 bases and the J gene lost 4 bases, with 11 bases spanning the gap. Germline V gene sequence: CDR1 SGDLS, CDR2 YYNGEE. CDR3 nucleotide sequence: TGTGCCAGCAGCGTAGGGCAGGGCATTTACAATGAGCAGTTCTTC. The encoded protein is CASSVGQGIYNEQFF. The whole variable domain, remainder taken from reference TRBV9 and TRBJ2-1, is DSGVTQTPKHLITATGQRVTLRCSPRSGDLSVYWYQQSLDQGLQFLIQYYNGEERAKGNILERFSAQQFPDLHSELNLSSLELGDSALYFCASSVGQGIYNEQFFGPGTRLTVL.

A few counts support this clone. The rearrangement uses TRBV20-1 and TRBJ1-5; D unclear. V was cut by 3 bases and J by 4 bases, with 7 bases left in between. Germline CDR1 and CDR2: DFQATT and SNEGSKA (reference sequence). The CDR3 length is 12 residues. CDR3 sequence reads: CSASRENQPQHF. The CDR3, as DNA: TGCAGTGCTAGTAGGGAGAATCAGCCCCAGCATTTT.

The chain uses TRBV18 and TRBJ2-1, with 7 bases identical to TRBD1. After removal of 6 bases from V and 10 bases from J, the junction contained 12 bases not matched to a gene. In germline, CDR1 is KGHSH, CDR2 LQKENI. CDR3 size: 14 residues. DNA of the CDR3: TGTGCCAGCTCGCTTGGACAGGCGGTCGGGGAGCAGTTCTTC. Encoded protein: CASSLGQAVGEQFF.

CDR3 sequence reads: CASRPTGGGEKLFF. The CDR3 coding sequence is TGTGCCAGCAGGCCTACAGGGGGCGGTGAAAAACTGTTTTTT. This sequence joins TRBV6-5 and TRBJ1-4, with 9 nucleotides matching TRBD1. The CDR3 sequence is 14 residues long. Per the germline V gene, CDR1 is MNHEY and CDR2 is SVGAGI. V shed 6 bases and J 7 bases; nucleotides not matched to a gene: 6.

V gene TRBV7-2 combines with J gene TRBJ2-3; D uncertain. V lost 4 bases, J lost 1 base, and 12 bases lay in between. Germline CDR1 is SGHTA and CDR2 is FQGNSA. The CDR3 totals 15 residues. CDR3 amino acids: CASSSRLVRTDTQYF. CDR3 sequence (DNA): TGTGCCAGCAGCTCGCGACTCGTCCGCACAGATACGCAGTATTTT.

A few counts support this clone. The chain joins TRBV10-3 to TRBJ2-5, with 12 bases that match TRBD2. V lost 6 bases, J lost 3 bases, and 8 bases stayed unmatched. Germline CDR1 and CDR2: ENHRY and SYGVKD. The CDR3 contains 16 residues. This chain's CDR3 is CAISGGGLAGKETQYF. For the CDR3, the DNA is TGTGCCATCAGCGGGGGTGGACTAGCGGGAAAAGAGACCCAGTACTTC.

A note on this clone: At one end the junction does not follow the germline gene, possibly because of a read error. The V gene is TRBV6-2 or TRBV6-3, the J gene TRBJ2-6, with 8 bases fitting TRBD2. CDR1 and CDR2 from the germline V gene are MNHEY and SVGEGT. The CDR3 spans 19 residues. The CDR3 DNA reads as TGTGCCAGCAGTCACTCACCGGGACTAGTTGATACTGGGGCCAACGTCCTGACTTTC. Translation gives CASSHSPGLVDTGANVLTF.

The rearrangement uses TRBV11-3 and TRBJ2-2; 8 bases align to TRBD2. The CDR3 runs 13 residues. J was trimmed by 5 bases and V by 7 bases; bases with no gene match: 3. Looked up from germline, CDR1 is SGHNT and CDR2 is YENEEA. CDR3 loop: CASTRGGTGELFF. The CDR3 bases are TGTGCCAGCACCCGGGGGGGTACCGGGGAGCTGTTTTTT.

The chain links TRBV3-1 (or the pseudogene TRBV3-2) to TRBJ2-5; D is uncertain. V dropped 0 bases and J dropped 6 bases, with 5 bases sitting between them. The CDR3 sequence is 12 residues long. In germline, CDR1 is LGHDT, CDR2 YNNKEL (reference sequence). CDR3 coding DNA: TGTGCCAGCAGCCAAGAAGCAAAGACCCAGTACTTC. This translates into CASSQEAKTQYF.

The V gene is TRBV11-2, the J gene TRBJ2-7, with TRBD2 identical over 9 bases. J was trimmed by 2 bases and V by 2 bases; bases with no gene match: 10. The CDR3 is 17 residues long. Germline-derived CDR1 and CDR2 are SGHAT and FQNNGV. CDR3 nucleotide sequence: TGTGCCAGCAGCTTAACGTTAGCGGGAGTTGGGGCCTACGAGCAGTACTTC. Its protein is CASSLTLAGVGAYEQYF.

CDR3 DNA sequence: TGTGCCAGTAGTTCCGGGACTAGGAGTGAGCAGTTCTTC. This encodes CASSSGTRSEQFF. The rearrangement uses TRBV19 and TRBJ2-1, with TRBD2 matching over 8 bases. The J segment lost 9 bases and the V segment lost 5 bases, leaving 6 bases of the junction unmatched. The CDR3 totals 13 residues. Germline V gives CDR1 LNHDA, CDR2 SQIVND (reference sequence).

This chain connects TRBV7-9 to TRBJ1-1; D call uncertain. This CDR3 is 14 amino acids long. Trimming shortened V by 4 bases and J by 8 bases, and 17 bases separated the two germline ends. Germline CDR1 SEHNR, CDR2 FQNEAQ (reference sequence). The CDR3 region is CASSSQSGLTEAFF. DNA for the CDR3: TGTGCCAGCAGCTCCCAAAGTGGGCTGACGGAAGCTTTCTTT.

J is TRBJ1-1 and V is TRBV9; 8 bases fit TRBD1. CDR3 length equals 12 residues. From germline, CDR1 is SGDLS and CDR2 YYNGEE. V trimming: 4 bases; J trimming: 11 bases; junction bases outside the gene matches: 7. The CDR3 reads CASSPTGGTAFF. In nucleotides, the CDR3 is TGTGCCAGCAGCCCAACAGGGGGAACGGCTTTCTTT.

The chain carries TRBV10-2 and TRBJ2-7; unclear D gene. Trimming cost V 8 bases and J 0 bases, with 14 bases left between them. Germline V CDR1 and CDR2: WSHSY, SAAADI. The CDR3 spans 14 residues. CDR3 nucleotide sequence: TGCGCCAGCGGGCCCGGCATCTCCTCCTACGAGCAGTACTTC. Its translation: CASGPGISSYEQYF.

This clone was detected only a few times. The V and J genes are TRBV6-1 and TRBJ2-3, with D perhaps TRBD1 (5 bases). CDR3 size: 16 residues. V gave up 2 bases and J gave up 2 bases, with 14 bases separating them. Germline values: CDR1 MNHNS, CDR2 SASEGT. CDR3: CASSENLQVLTDTQYF. CDR3 coding DNA: TGTGCCAGCAGTGAAAATCTACAGGTCCTCACAGATACGCAGTATTTT.

CDR3 DNA: TGTGCCAGCAGTGTGACCGGCCGCGGGGGGGGCTACACCTTC. Translation gives CASSVTGRGGGYTF. This rearrangement joins TRBV2 to TRBJ1-2; the D gene is possibly TRBD1 (5 bases). The germline CDR1 and CDR2 sequences are SNHLY and FYNNEI. With 4 bases removed from V and 8 bases from J, the gap between germline ends came to 17 bases. This CDR3 has 14 amino acids.

The chain recombines TRBV9 with TRBJ2-1; 10 bases line up with TRBD1. From germline, CDR1 is SGDLS and CDR2 YYNGEE. The CDR3 is 15 residues long. With V trimmed by 7 bases and J by 4 bases, 8 bases remained unmatched. The CDR3 coding sequence is TGTGCCAGCGAGAACACGGGACAGGGGTACAATGAGCAGTTCTTC. Protein sequence: CASENTGQGYNEQFF.

This rearrangement joins TRBV18 to TRBJ2-3, with a weak D call TRBD2 (6 bases). This CDR3 is 16 amino acids long. The V end was cut by 1 base, the J end by 2 bases, with 13 bases between. Germline V lookup: CDR1 KGHSH, CDR2 LQKENI. CDR3 sequence: CASSPRSGLNTDTQYF. The CDR3 DNA reads as TGTGCCAGCTCACCACGATCGGGACTGAACACAGATACGCAGTATTTT.

J is TRBJ2-2 and V is TRBV25-1; TRBD1 might be the D (6 bases). V was trimmed by 8 bases and J by 5 bases, leaving 15 bases between them. Germline lookup yields CDR1 MGHDK and CDR2 SYGVNS. CDR3 length: 14 residues. The CDR3 loop reads CASSPYRDTGELFF. The CDR3 DNA reads TGTGCCAGCTCACCATACAGGGATACCGGGGAGCTGTTTTTT.

The chain joins TRBV5-8 to TRBJ1-2, with 10 bases lining up with TRBD1. V lost 4 bases and J lost 10; bases outside the gene matches: 10. CDR1 SGHTS and CDR2 YDEGEE come from the germline V gene. There are 14 residues in the CDR3. The DNA of the CDR3 is TGTGCCAGCAGCCCCACGGGACAGGGGCTGCTCTACACCTTC. Protein: CASSPTGQGLLYTF.

The chain has TRBV3-1 (or the pseudogene TRBV3-2) and TRBJ2-7; D perhaps matches TRBD1 (7 bases). Germline V gene sequence: CDR1 LGHDT, CDR2 YNNKEL (reference sequence). The CDR3 is 13 residues long. Trimming cost V 4 bases and J 6 bases, with 13 bases left between them. The CDR3 coding sequence is TGTGCCAGCAGCCCAGCTCAGGGGGGCGAGCAGTACTTC. Amino acid sequence: CASSPAQGGEQYF.

This clone was counted once. CDR3 region: CASAGDKYSNQPQHF. Written as DNA, the CDR3 is TGTGCCAGCGCAGGGGACAAATATAGCAATCAGCCCCAGCATTTT. V usage is TRBV28 and J usage is TRBJ1-5, with D maybe TRBD1 (6 bases). This CDR3 contains 15 residues. V was shortened by 8 bases and J by 0 bases, with 14 bases between the two germline ends. Per the germline V gene, CDR1 is MDHEN and CDR2 is SYDVKM.

The rearrangement links TRBV12-5 to TRBJ2-7; D is unclear. The germline gives CDR1 LGHNT, CDR2 FRNRAP. The V end lost 0 bases, the J end lost 1 base, and 10 bases lay between the germline ends. The CDR3 runs 15 residues. CDR3 DNA: TGTGCTAGTGGTTTGGTACAATCGCCTTCCTACGAGCAGTACTTC. Translated, it gives CASGLVQSPSYEQYF.

V is TRBV5-4 and J is TRBJ1-1, with 7 bases aligning to TRBD1. This CDR3 is built from 13 residues. The V gene end was trimmed by 3 bases and the J gene end by 5 bases; junction bases not matched to a gene: 4. CDR1 and CDR2 (germline): SGHNT, YYREEE (reference sequence). The CDR3 is CASSSDRVTEAFF. CDR3 coding DNA: TGTGCCAGCAGCTCCGACAGGGTTACTGAAGCTTTCTTT.

The rearrangement links TRBV4-1 to TRBJ2-7, with D hard to call. Trimming shortened V by 1 base and J by 12 bases, and 25 bases separated the two germline ends. The germline CDR1 and CDR2 sequences are MGHRA and YSYEKL. The CDR3 sequence is 16 residues long. CDR3 sequence (DNA): TGCGCCAGCAGCCAAGTTCCTACGTCTGCGTCCGGAGTTCGGTACTTC. It is translated as CASSQVPTSASGVRYF.

CDR3 bases: TGTGCCAGCAGAACAAAAACGGGAGACAAAATCCATGAGCAGTTCTTC. Translated: CASRTKTGDKIHEQFF. The V gene is TRBV7-3, the J gene TRBJ2-1, with D perhaps TRBD2 (6 bases). V was clipped by 6 bases and J by 8 bases, with 23 bases between them. CDR1 and CDR2 (germline): SGHTA, FQGTGA. The CDR3 extends over 16 amino acids.

The count of this clone is one. The chain combines TRBV18 with TRBJ2-3; TRBD2 agrees at 14 bases. Looked up from germline, CDR1 is KGHSH and CDR2 is LQKENI. The CDR3 length is 18 residues. The V segment lost 3 bases and the J segment 0 bases; nucleotides outside the gene matches: 5. CDR3 bases: TGTGCCAGCTCACCCCGACTAGCGGGGGGGCTAAGCACAGATACGCAGTATTTT. As protein: CASSPRLAGGLSTDTQYF.

The J gene is TRBJ1-2, the V gene TRBV20-1, with a possible D match to TRBD1 (5 bases). The V end lost 4 bases, the J end lost 7 bases, and 10 bases lay between the germline ends. The CDR3 is made up of 11 amino acids. Germline V CDR1 and CDR2: DFQATT, SNEGSKA (reference sequence). DNA for the CDR3: TGCAGTGCTAAAGGGGTTCCTGGCTACACCTTC. Translation gives CSAKGVPGYTF.